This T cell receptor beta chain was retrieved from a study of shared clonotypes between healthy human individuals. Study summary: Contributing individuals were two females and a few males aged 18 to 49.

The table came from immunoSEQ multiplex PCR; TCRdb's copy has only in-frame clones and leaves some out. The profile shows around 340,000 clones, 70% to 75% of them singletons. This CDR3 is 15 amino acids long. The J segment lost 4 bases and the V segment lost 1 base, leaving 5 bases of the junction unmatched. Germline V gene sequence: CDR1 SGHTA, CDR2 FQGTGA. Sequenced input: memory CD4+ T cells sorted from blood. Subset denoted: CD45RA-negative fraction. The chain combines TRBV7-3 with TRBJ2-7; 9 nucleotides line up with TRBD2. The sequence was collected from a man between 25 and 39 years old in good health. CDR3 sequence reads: CASSLMVAGVYEQYF. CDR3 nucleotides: TGTGCCAGCAGCTTAATGGTAGCGGGAGTGTACGAGCAGTACTTC.